These T cell receptor beta chains were read from a single sample in a study of blood T cells in healthy people across ages. TCRdb redid the calling of the 5' RACE reads with MiXCR, one entry per CDR3 protein. Of hundreds of thousands of distinct CDR3 sequences detected, around 26% appear once; the ten largest clones hold 17%. Sequencing was done on a sample of blood. These receptors came from an elderly woman in good health. Each CDR3 is given with its conserved first and last residue. Each record gives: D gene, V gene, J gene, clone size, CDR3 protein, CDR3 DNA. D genes are given only for firm matches. Part of the rows lack a size; the others show once, few, many or a class for expanded clones.

D: TRBD2
V: TRBV4-1
J: TRBJ2-7
size: -
CDR3: CASSQEGSGSAYEQYF
DNA: TGCGCCAGCAGCCAAGAGGGTAGCGGGAGCGCCTACGAGCAGTACTTC

D: -
V: TRBV7-2
J: TRBJ2-1
size: -
CDR3: CASSSGGASWNEQFF
DNA: TGTGCCAGCAGCTCGGGGGGCGCGTCTTGGAATGAGCAGTTCTTC

D: -
V: TRBV27
J: TRBJ1-5
size: many
CDR3: CASSLAGVNQPQHF
DNA: TGTGCCAGCAGTTTAGCGGGAGTCAATCAGCCCCAGCATTTT

D: TRBD1
V: TRBV14
J: TRBJ2-2
size: few
CDR3: CASSRWTGFAGELFF
DNA: TGTGCCAGCAGCCGATGGACAGGGTTCGCCGGGGAGCTGTTTTTT

D: -
V: TRBV18
J: TRBJ2-1
size: many
CDR3: CASSLPIGYNEQFF
DNA: TGTGCCAGCTCCCTCCCGATAGGCTACAATGAGCAGTTCTTC

D: -
V: TRBV18
J: TRBJ2-1
size: -
CDR3: CASSPTGYEQFF
DNA: TGTGCCAGCTCACCAACAGGCTACGAGCAGTTCTTC

D: TRBD1
V: TRBV18
J: TRBJ1-2
size: -
CDR3: CASSREGQGALGYGYTF
DNA: TGTGCCAGCTCTCGAGAGGGACAGGGGGCGCTCGGCTATGGCTACACCTTC

D: -
V: TRBV12-3/TRBV12-4
J: TRBJ1-2
size: -
CDR3: CASSLAGDSYGYIF
DNA: TGTGCCAGCAGTTTAGCAGGGGATAGCTATGGCTACATCTTC

D: TRBD2
V: TRBV7-9
J: TRBJ2-1
size: many
CDR3: CASSLTGGRRGEQFF
DNA: TGTGCCAGCAGCCTGACGGGGGGGCGCCGGGGTGAGCAGTTCTTC

D: -
V: TRBV10-3
J: TRBJ1-6
size: -
CDR3: CAITPGSNSPLHF
DNA: TGTGCCATCACCCCCGGGAGCAATTCACCCCTCCACTTT

D: TRBD2
V: TRBV3-1
J: TRBJ2-7
size: -
CDR3: CASSRPGLAGGAYNEQYF
DNA: TGTGCCAGCAGCCGGCCGGGACTAGCGGGCGGCGCCTACAATGAGCAGTACTTC

D: -
V: TRBV12-3/TRBV12-4
J: TRBJ2-1
size: -
CDR3: CASSPRRGGGSYNEQFF
DNA: TGTGCCAGCAGTCCCCGACGAGGAGGGGGATCCTACAATGAGCAGTTCTTC

D: TRBD1
V: TRBV7-9
J: TRBJ2-7
size: -
CDR3: CASSPNSDRGLETVNEQYF
DNA: TGTGCCAGCAGCCCAAACTCGGACAGGGGGCTGGAAACAGTGAATGAGCAGTACTTC

D: -
V: TRBV5-6
J: TRBJ2-5
size: many
CDR3: CASSFSVRFEETQYF
DNA: TGTGCCAGCAGCTTCTCGGTCCGATTCGAAGAGACCCAGTACTTC

D: TRBD1
V: TRBV28
J: TRBJ2-1
size: many
CDR3: CASRQGVSEQFF
DNA: TGTGCCAGCCGACAGGGGGTTAGTGAGCAGTTCTTC

D: TRBD2
V: TRBV4-3
J: TRBJ2-3
size: -
CDR3: CASSQEGSGGGTDTQYF
DNA: TGCGCCAGCAGCCAAGAAGGTAGCGGGGGTGGAACAGATACGCAGTATTTT

D: TRBD1
V: TRBV20-1
J: TRBJ2-3
size: many
CDR3: CSARPRTGVTDTQYF
DNA: TGCAGTGCTAGACCCCGGACAGGAGTCACAGATACGCAGTATTTT

D: -
V: TRBV14
J: TRBJ1-1
size: few
CDR3: CASSQVGRRDTEAFF
DNA: TGTGCCAGCAGCCAAGTCGGGCGGCGGGACACTGAAGCTTTCTTT

D: -
V: TRBV20-1
J: TRBJ2-7
size: many
CDR3: CSARGQGSYEQYF
DNA: TGCAGTGCTAGAGGCCAGGGGTCCTACGAGCAGTACTTC

D: TRBD1
V: TRBV12-3/TRBV12-4
J: TRBJ1-4
size: many
CDR3: CASATMGQGDEKLFF
DNA: TGTGCCAGCGCGACGATGGGACAGGGCGACGAAAAACTGTTTTTT

D: -
V: TRBV18
J: TRBJ2-7
size: many
CDR3: CASSPEGAGEQYF
DNA: TGTGCCAGCTCACCGGAGGGGGCGGGGGAGCAGTACTTC

D: -
V: TRBV11-2
J: TRBJ2-1
size: few
CDR3: CASSLLWEAFSYGDEQFF
DNA: TGTGCCAGCAGCTTATTGTGGGAAGCGTTCTCTTATGGCGATGAGCAGTTCTTC

D: -
V: TRBV6-1
J: TRBJ1-1
size: -
CDR3: CASSGDMVNTEAFF
DNA: TGTGCCAGCAGTGGGGACATGGTAAACACTGAAGCTTTCTTT

D: -
V: TRBV6-1
J: TRBJ2-3
size: few
CDR3: CASRVTSGGGPDTQYF
DNA: TGTGCCAGCAGGGTGACTTCAGGAGGAGGCCCAGATACGCAGTATTTT

D: -
V: TRBV21-1
J: TRBJ2-7
size: -
CDR3: CASPGGRAEYPSSCEQYF
DNA: TGTGCCAGTCCAGGCGGAAGGGCCGAATATCCGAGCTCCTGCGAGCAGTACTTC